The rows below give T cell receptor beta chains drawn from one sample of a study of cytomegalovirus exposure and HLA in healthy donors. Clones were sequenced by immunoSEQ multiplex PCR, and TCRdb holds only the in-frame ones, with some missing. In the table there are about 200,000 clones, approximately 78% of which are singletons. The sequenced sample consisted of PBMCs. These receptors originate from a man younger than 40 in good health and CMV-seronegative. The CDR3 runs from the conserved cysteine through the conserved F or W. Each record gives: V gene, J gene, D gene, clone size, CDR3 DNA, CDR3 protein. D genes are given only for firm matches. Where a row states a size, it is once, few, many or the class of an expanded clone; other rows omit it.

TRBV5-4	TRBJ2-2	TRBD1	NA	TGTGCCAGCAGCCCAGGACAGGGGGTCGCCGGGGAGCTGTTTTTT	CASSPGQGVAGELFF
TRBV4-3	TRBJ2-3	TRBD2	NA	TGCGCCAGCAGCCAAGACTCCCGGGGGGGGTCGTCAGATACGCAGTATTTT	CASSQDSRGGSSDTQYF
TRBV29-1	TRBJ2-7	NA	NA	TGCAGCGTGCGGGACAGCGAGTACGAGCAGTACTTC	CSVRDSEYEQYF
TRBV6-5	TRBJ1-2	NA	NA	TGTGCCAGCCGGGGGGGCTATGGCTACACCTTC	CASRGGYGYTF
TRBV25-1	TRBJ2-7	NA	few	TGTGCCAGCAGTGAAGGAAAGGGTTACGGGACCTACGAGCAGTACTTC	CASSEGKGYGTYEQYF
TRBV25-1	TRBJ2-7	TRBD1	few	TGTGCCAGCAGTGAATCGCCGGGGACAGGGGGCCCCTACGAGCAGTACTTC	CASSESPGTGGPYEQYF
TRBV6-1	TRBJ2-7	NA	NA	TGTGCCAGCGGCAAACAGGGAAACTACGAGCAGTACTTC	CASGKQGNYEQYF
TRBV7-9	TRBJ2-5	TRBD2	NA	TGTGCCAGCAGCTTATTCGGGGGGACGGAGACCCAGTACTTC	CASSLFGGTETQYF
TRBV6-5	TRBJ1-5	NA	NA	TGTGCCAGCAGTCGCCCAGGAGGGGCCAATCAGCCCCAGCATTTT	CASSRPGGANQPQHF
TRBV6-1	TRBJ1-1	NA	few	TGTGCCAGCAGTGAAGAGGTGGGGGGTGTGGGCACTGAAGCTTTCTTT	CASSEEVGGVGTEAFF
TRBV27	TRBJ2-7	TRBD2	NA	TGTGCCAGCAGTTCCAGAGTAGCGGGGATAAGTTACGAGCAGTACTTC	CASSSRVAGISYEQYF
TRBV9	TRBJ1-3	TRBD1	NA	TGTGCCAGCAGCGCGACAGGGGGCCGTGGAAACACCATATATTTT	CASSATGGRGNTIYF
TRBV5-8	TRBJ2-2	NA	once	TGTGCCAGCAGCTTGTCAGGGTTGGTGACCAGCGGGGAGCTGTTTTTT	CASSLSGLVTSGELFF
TRBV6-1	TRBJ1-2	TRBD1	NA	TGTGCCAGCAGTGAACCCCCACAGGGGGGCTATGGCTACACCTTC	CASSEPPQGGYGYTF
TRBV5-4	TRBJ2-5	TRBD1	NA	TGTGCCAGCAGCTTAGGGACAGGGGGACTCGTCGCCCAGTACTTC	CASSLGTGGLVAQYF
TRBV29-1	TRBJ1-1	NA	few	TGCAGCGTTGCGGTGAACACTGAAGCTTTCTTT	CSVAVNTEAFF
TRBV6-5	TRBJ1-1	NA	NA	TGTGCCAGCAGCCTAACGGACCGACAGAAAGCTTTCTTT	CASSLTDRQKAFF
TRBV4-2	TRBJ2-3	TRBD1	NA	TGTGCCAGCAGCCTGACAGGGGGGATGAGTACGCAGTATTTT	CASSLTGGMSTQYF
TRBV29-1	TRBJ1-4	TRBD1	NA	TGCAGCGTCTTTGGGACAGCACGTAATGAAAAACTGTTTTTT	CSVFGTARNEKLFF
TRBV19	TRBJ1-5	NA	NA	TGTGCCAGTAGTATTCGGACAGAGTATAGCAATCAGCCCCAGCATTTT	CASSIRTEYSNQPQHF
TRBV6-6	TRBJ2-1	TRBD1	NA	TGTGCCAGCAGTTCGGGGCGACAGGGCGTTCTTGAGCAGTTCTTC	CASSSGRQGVLEQFF
TRBV28	TRBJ1-2	NA	NA	TGTGCCAGCAGTTCCGACAGCCTCTATGGCTACACCTTC	CASSSDSLYGYTF
TRBV11-2	TRBJ1-2	TRBD1	NA	TGTGCCAGCAGCTTAGGACAGGGTGACTATGGCTACACCTTC	CASSLGQGDYGYTF
TRBV23-1	TRBJ2-7	NA	NA	TGCGCCAGCAGTCAATGTTCGGGGGGCCCAACCTACGAGCAGTACTTC	CASSQCSGGPTYEQYF
TRBV2	TRBJ2-7	NA	NA	TGTGCCAGCAGTGTGGGCTACCTAGCCGACGAGCAGTACTTC	CASSVGYLADEQYF
TRBV2	TRBJ1-1	TRBD1	NA	TGTGCCAGCAGTGAAAGGGGACAGGGGGTAGGGGACACTGAAGCTTTCTTT	CASSERGQGVGDTEAFF
TRBV19	TRBJ2-2	NA	once	TGTGCCAGTAGTATACAGACAATCGGGGAGCTGTTTTTT	CASSIQTIGELFF
TRBV4-3	TRBJ2-3	NA	NA	TGCGCCAGCAGCCAAGGGCCAGGTGGCACAGATACGCAGTATTTT	CASSQGPGGTDTQYF
TRBV19	TRBJ1-5	TRBD1	NA	TGTGCCAGTGCTTACCTACAGGGGATGGGCAATCAGCCCCAGCATTTT	CASAYLQGMGNQPQHF
TRBV9	TRBJ2-1	NA	NA	TGTGCCAGCAGCGTAGGTGAGAGCTCCTACAATGAGCAGTTCTTC	CASSVGESSYNEQFF
TRBV7-9	TRBJ2-1	TRBD1	NA	TGTGCCAGCAGTCCGAAGGGGGCTAGAACCTACAATGAGCAGTTCTTC	CASSPKGARTYNEQFF
TRBV10-1	TRBJ2-1	TRBD2	NA	TGCGCCAGCAGTGAGTTTAGCGGGGGGGACAATGAGCAGTTCTTC	CASSEFSGGDNEQFF
TRBV15	TRBJ1-3	TRBD1	few	TGTGCCACGAAGGACAGGGTAACTGGAAACACCATATATTTT	CATKDRVTGNTIYF
TRBV12-5	TRBJ2-5	TRBD1	NA	TGTGCTAGTGGTTCGGACAGGGGAGGAGAGACCCAGTACTTC	CASGSDRGGETQYF
TRBV5-1	TRBJ2-2	TRBD2	few	TGCGCCAGCAGCTTGGCCACTAGCGGGGGAACCGGGGAGCTGTTTTTT	CASSLATSGGTGELFF
TRBV7-9	TRBJ1-2	TRBD1	NA	TGTGCCAGCAGCCCAGTGGGGACAGGGTTTTATGGCTACACCTTC	CASSPVGTGFYGYTF
TRBV7-2	TRBJ2-5	TRBD1	few	TGTGCCAGCAGCCCAGACAGGGCAACCGAGACCCAGTACTTC	CASSPDRATETQYF
TRBV5-1	TRBJ2-2	TRBD1	NA	TGCGCCAGCAGCTTCGGACAGGTCCTCTCCACCGGGGAGCTGTTTTTT	CASSFGQVLSTGELFF
TRBV18	TRBJ2-3	NA	NA	TGTGCCAGCTCACTAAGATTAGGGGTAGGAGATACGCAGTATTTT	CASSLRLGVGDTQYF
TRBV5-8	TRBJ2-3	TRBD2	NA	TGTGCCAGCAGCTACCTAGCGGGGGGACTCACAGATACGCAGTATTTT	CASSYLAGGLTDTQYF
TRBV6-1	TRBJ2-1	TRBD2	NA	TGTGCCAGCAGTGAAATAACGGTAGCGGGGGGGCGGGACAATGAGCAGTTCTTC	CASSEITVAGGRDNEQFF
TRBV28	TRBJ1-5	NA	NA	TGTGCCAGCAGCCCCCCGGGAGGGTTGGGCAATCAGCCCCAGCATTTT	CASSPPGGLGNQPQHF
TRBV29-1	TRBJ2-1	NA	NA	TGCAGCGTCCCTTCCGGGTGGGATGAGCAGTTCTTC	CSVPSGWDEQFF
TRBV28	TRBJ2-2	TRBD1	few	TGTGCCAGCAGGCACAGGGGGTACACCGGGGAGCTGTTTTTT	CASRHRGYTGELFF
TRBV2	TRBJ1-2	NA	NA	TGTGCCAGCATAAGGGAGGATTCTAACTATGGCTACACCTTC	CASIREDSNYGYTF
TRBV7-6	TRBJ2-3	TRBD2	NA	TGTGCCAGCAGCTTAGCTCTAGCGGGGGGACAGGATACGCAGTATTTT	CASSLALAGGQDTQYF
TRBV6-1	TRBJ1-2	NA	NA	TGTGCCAGCATGACGGGACAAGGCTATGGCTACACCTTC	CASMTGQGYGYTF
TRBV28	TRBJ1-1	NA	NA	TGTGCCAGCAGTTCGAGACACTCGAACACTGAAGCTTTCTTT	CASSSRHSNTEAFF
TRBV9	TRBJ1-1	NA	NA	TGTGCCAGCAGCGATACAGGGTCCGTGAACACTGAAGCTTTCTTT	CASSDTGSVNTEAFF
TRBV7-9	TRBJ2-5	NA	NA	TGTGCCGCCGTGGGGAGGAGGCTTGCGGGGGAGACCCAGTACTTC	CAAVGRRLAGETQYF
TRBV7-9	TRBJ2-3	NA	few	TGTGCCAGCAGCTCCGGAACGGGTGGAGATACGCAGTATTTT	CASSSGTGGDTQYF